The 5 T cell receptor beta chains listed next were all sequenced from one sample in a study of blood T cell repertoires in COVID-19. Sequenced by immunoSEQ multiplex PCR; TCRdb stores in-frame clones only, minus some. The table shows roughly 150,000 clones, with roughly 89% occurring only once. Sequenced sample: peripheral blood. The receptors derive from a woman between 65 and 79 years old with COVID-19, enrolled during active disease.

CDR3 coding DNA: TGTGCCAGCAGGCAAACAGGGGACGGGAAAAACATTCAGTACTTC. Its protein product is CASRQTGDGKNIQYF. The J gene is TRBJ2-4, the V gene TRBV7-9, with TRBD1 matching 7 bases. The CDR3 is 15 residues long. Losses at the gene ends were 6 bases for V and 4 bases for J; bases not matched to a gene: 9. The germline V gene has CDR1 SEHNR and CDR2 FQNEAQ (reference sequence).

The chain joins TRBV3-1 (or the pseudogene TRBV3-2) to TRBJ2-5, with 13 bases matching TRBD2. Germline CDR1 LGHDT, CDR2 YNNKEL (reference sequence). V gave up 6 bases and J gave up 4 bases; unmatched junction bases: 2. The CDR3 covers 14 residues. CDR3 nucleotides: TGTGCCAGCAGACTAGCGGGGGGGCCAGAGACCCAGTACTTC. This gives the protein CASRLAGGPETQYF.

The chain has TRBV15 and TRBJ2-1; no clear D gene. V lost 3 bases and J lost 2, with 14 bases in between. Germline V gene sequence: CDR1 LNHNV, CDR2 YYDKDF (reference sequence). The CDR3 consists of 16 residues. CDR3 loop: CATSSDDGWTYNEQFF. The CDR3 DNA reads as TGTGCCACCAGCAGTGACGACGGGTGGACCTACAATGAGCAGTTCTTC.

V gene TRBV11-2 combines with J gene TRBJ1-6; D possibly corresponds to TRBD1 (6 bases). This CDR3 comprises 15 residues. Deletions cut 5 bases from V and 2 bases from J, with 10 bases between. In germline, CDR1 is SGHAT, CDR2 FQNNGV. CDR3 nucleotide sequence: TGTGCCAGCAGCCCCCGGGACACCTATAATTCACCCCTCCACTTT. Translated, it gives CASSPRDTYNSPLHF.

The gene calls are TRBV2 and TRBJ1-6, with D perhaps matching TRBD1 (5 bases). The germline V and J ends were trimmed by 3 bases and 10 bases, with 10 bases remaining between them. Per germline, CDR1 SNHLY and CDR2 FYNNEI. The CDR3 is 13 amino acids. CDR3 residues: CASSEQGNSPLHF. CDR3 coding DNA: TGTGCCAGCAGTGAGCAGGGAAACTCACCCCTCCACTTT.